This T cell receptor beta chain was retrieved from a study of blood T cell repertoires in COVID-19. On the study more broadly: Sites across the United States, Italy and Spain contributed samples from acute and convalescent COVID-19. From T cells, B-cell-depleted T cells, or PBMCs came the material, which was cDNA or gDNA.

Original processing notes: Estimated nucleated cell counts came from reference gene primer amplification. Profiling relied on immunoSEQ multiplex PCR, and the TCRdb table lists in-frame clones only, not all of them. V and J calls and clone size come straight from that table; D and trimming were deduced from the DNA. The data contain roughly 200,000 clones, roughly 86% of them singletons. CDR3 length: 17 amino acids. The germline V gene encodes CDR1 SGHTA and CDR2 FQGNSA. V shed 0 bases and J shed 3 bases, with 17 bases lying between them. Sequenced sample: peripheral blood. The chain links TRBV7-2 to TRBJ1-1, with D hard to call. This receptor was identified in a man aged 18-30 years with active or convalescent COVID-19. The CDR3 here is CASSLALGHLADTEAFF. As DNA, the CDR3 is TGTGCCAGCAGCTTAGCGCTTGGCCACCTGGCGGACACTGAAGCTTTCTTT.